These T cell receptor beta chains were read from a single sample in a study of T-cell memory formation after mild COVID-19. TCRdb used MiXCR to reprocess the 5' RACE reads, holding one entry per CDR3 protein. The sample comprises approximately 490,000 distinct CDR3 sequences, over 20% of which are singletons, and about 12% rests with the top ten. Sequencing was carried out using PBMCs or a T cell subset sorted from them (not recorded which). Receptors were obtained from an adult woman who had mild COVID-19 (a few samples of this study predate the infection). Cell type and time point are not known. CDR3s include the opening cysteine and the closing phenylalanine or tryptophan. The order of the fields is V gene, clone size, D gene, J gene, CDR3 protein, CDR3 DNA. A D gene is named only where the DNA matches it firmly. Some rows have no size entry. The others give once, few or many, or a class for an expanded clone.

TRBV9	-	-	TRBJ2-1	CASSVEASAYNEQFF	TGTGCCAGCAGCGTAGAGGCTAGCGCTTACAATGAGCAGTTCTTC
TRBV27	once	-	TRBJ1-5	CASSLQRPQGVVQPQHF	TGTGCCAGCAGTCTCCAACGCCCTCAGGGAGTTGTTCAGCCCCAGCATTTT
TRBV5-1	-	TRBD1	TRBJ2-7	CASSRNRGPYEQYF	TGCGCCAGCAGCCGGAACAGGGGTCCCTACGAGCAGTACTTC
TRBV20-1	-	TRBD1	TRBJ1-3	CSARRDRVSGNTIYF	TGCAGTGCTAGACGGGACAGGGTTTCGGGAAACACCATATATTTT
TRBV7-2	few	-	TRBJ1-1	CASSLDGTNTEAFF	TGTGCCAGCAGCTTAGATGGAACGAACACTGAAGCTTTCTTT
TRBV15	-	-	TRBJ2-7	CATARGYEQYF	TGTGCCACCGCTAGGGGATACGAGCAGTACTTC
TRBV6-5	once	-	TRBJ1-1	CASSLGTPGNTEAFF	TGTGCCAGCAGTTTGGGCACCCCCGGCAACACTGAAGCTTTCTTT
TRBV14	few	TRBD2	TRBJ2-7	CASSQNGRIYEQYF	TGTGCCAGCAGCCAAAACGGGAGGATCTACGAGCAGTACTTC
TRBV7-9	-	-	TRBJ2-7	CASSSAGAGGYEQYF	TGTGCCAGCAGTTCCGCGGGGGCAGGGGGCTACGAGCAGTACTTC
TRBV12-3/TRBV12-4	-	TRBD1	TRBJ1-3	CASSLSAGGRGSAGNTIYF	TGTGCCAGCAGTTTATCCGCAGGGGGCCGGGGAAGCGCTGGAAACACCATATATTTT
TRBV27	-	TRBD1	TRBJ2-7	CASSLSGQGNYEQYF	TGTGCCAGCAGTTTATCGGGACAGGGGAACTACGAGCAGTACTTC
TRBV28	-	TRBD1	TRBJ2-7	CASSLSDGWGQVSSYEQYF	TGTGCCAGCAGTTTATCAGATGGGTGGGGACAGGTGAGCTCCTACGAGCAGTACTTC